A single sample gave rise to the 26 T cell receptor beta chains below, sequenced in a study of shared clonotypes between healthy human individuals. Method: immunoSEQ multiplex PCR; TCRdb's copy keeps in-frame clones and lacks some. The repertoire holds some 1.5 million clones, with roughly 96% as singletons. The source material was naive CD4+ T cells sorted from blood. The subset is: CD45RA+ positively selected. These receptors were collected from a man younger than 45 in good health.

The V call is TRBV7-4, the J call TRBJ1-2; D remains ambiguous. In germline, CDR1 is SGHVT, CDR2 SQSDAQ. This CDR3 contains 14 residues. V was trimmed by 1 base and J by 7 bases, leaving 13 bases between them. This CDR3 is CASSLDPGDAGYTF. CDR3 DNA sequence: TGTGCCAGCAGCTTAGACCCGGGAGATGCTGGCTACACCTTC.

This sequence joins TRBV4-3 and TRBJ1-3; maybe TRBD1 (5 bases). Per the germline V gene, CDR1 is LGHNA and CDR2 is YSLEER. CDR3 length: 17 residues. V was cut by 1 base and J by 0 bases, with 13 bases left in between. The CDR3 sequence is CASSQAGTAFSGNTIYF. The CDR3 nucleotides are TGCGCCAGCAGCCAAGCGGGGACCGCGTTCTCTGGAAACACCATATATTTT.

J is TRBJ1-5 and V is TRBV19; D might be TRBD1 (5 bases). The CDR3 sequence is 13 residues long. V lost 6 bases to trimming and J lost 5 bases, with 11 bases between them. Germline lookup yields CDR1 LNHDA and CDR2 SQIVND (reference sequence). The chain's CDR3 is CASSIRDHQPQHF. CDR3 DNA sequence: TGTGCCAGTAGCATCAGGGACCATCAGCCCCAGCATTTT.

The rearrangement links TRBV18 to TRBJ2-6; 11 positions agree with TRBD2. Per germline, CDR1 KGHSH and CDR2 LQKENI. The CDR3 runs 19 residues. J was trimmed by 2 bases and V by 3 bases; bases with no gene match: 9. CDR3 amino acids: CASSPRSSGRTPGANVLTF. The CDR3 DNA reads TGTGCCAGCTCACCCCGCTCTAGCGGGAGGACCCCTGGGGCCAACGTCCTGACTTTC. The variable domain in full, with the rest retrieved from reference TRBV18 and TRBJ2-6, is NAGVMQNPRHLVRRRGQEARLRCSPMKGHSHVYWYRQLPEEGLKFMVYLQKENIIDESGMPKERFSAEFPKEGPSILRIQQVVRGDSAAYFCASSPRSSGRTPGANVLTFGAGSRLTVL.

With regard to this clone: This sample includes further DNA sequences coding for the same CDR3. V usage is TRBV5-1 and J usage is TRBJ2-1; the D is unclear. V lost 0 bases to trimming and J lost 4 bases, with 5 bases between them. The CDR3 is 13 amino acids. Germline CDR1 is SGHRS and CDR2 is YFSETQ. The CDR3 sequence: CASSLGLYNEQFF. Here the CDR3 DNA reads TGCGCCAGCAGCTTGGGGCTGTACAATGAGCAGTTCTTC.

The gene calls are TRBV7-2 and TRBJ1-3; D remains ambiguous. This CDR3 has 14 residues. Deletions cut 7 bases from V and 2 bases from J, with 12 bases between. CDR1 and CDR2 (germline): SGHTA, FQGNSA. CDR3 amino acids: CASINRLAGNTIYF. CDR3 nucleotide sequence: TGTGCCAGCATCAACCGACTCGCTGGAAACACCATATATTTT.

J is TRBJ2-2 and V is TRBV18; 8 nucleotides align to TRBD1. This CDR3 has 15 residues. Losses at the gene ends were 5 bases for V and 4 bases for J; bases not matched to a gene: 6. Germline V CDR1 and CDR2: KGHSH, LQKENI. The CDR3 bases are TGTGCCAGCTCAGCCGACAGGGGTCGCACCGGGGAGCTGTTTTTT. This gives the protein CASSADRGRTGELFF.

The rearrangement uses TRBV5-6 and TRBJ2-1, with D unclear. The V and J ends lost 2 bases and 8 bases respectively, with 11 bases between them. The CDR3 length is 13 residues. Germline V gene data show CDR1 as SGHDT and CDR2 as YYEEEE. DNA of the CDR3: TGTGCCAGCAGCTTTTTAGTCTCAGATGAGCAGTTCTTC. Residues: CASSFLVSDEQFF.

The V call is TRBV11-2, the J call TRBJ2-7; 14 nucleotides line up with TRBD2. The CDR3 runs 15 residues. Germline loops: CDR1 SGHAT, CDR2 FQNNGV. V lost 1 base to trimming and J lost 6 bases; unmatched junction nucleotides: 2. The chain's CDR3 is CASSLVGLAGGEQYF. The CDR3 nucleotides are TGTGCCAGCAGCTTAGTCGGACTAGCGGGAGGCGAGCAGTACTTC. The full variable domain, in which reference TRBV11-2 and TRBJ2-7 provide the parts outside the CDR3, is EAGVAQSPRYKIIEKRQSVAFWCNPISGHATLYWYQQILGQGPKLLIQFQNNGVVDDSQLPKDRFSAERLKGVDSTLKIQPAKLEDSAVYLCASSLVGLAGGEQYFGPGTRLTVT.

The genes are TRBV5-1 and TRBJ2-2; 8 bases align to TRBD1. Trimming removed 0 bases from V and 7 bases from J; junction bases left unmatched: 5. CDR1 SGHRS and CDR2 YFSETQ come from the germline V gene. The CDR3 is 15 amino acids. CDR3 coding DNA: TGCGCCAGCAGCTTGGGCGACAGGGGTATCGGGGAGCTGTTTTTT. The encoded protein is CASSLGDRGIGELFF. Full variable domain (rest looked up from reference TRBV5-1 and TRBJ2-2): KAGVTQTPRYLIKTRGQQVTLSCSPISGHRSVSWYQQTPGQGLQFLFEYFSETQRNKGNFPGRFSGRQFSNSRSEMNVSTLELGDSALYLCASSLGDRGIGELFFGEGSRLTVL.

CDR3 DNA: TGCAGCGTTGAATCCGGGGACGAGCAGTACTTC. Translated, it gives CSVESGDEQYF. The chain combines TRBV29-1 with TRBJ2-7, with D possibly being TRBD2 (5 bases). In germline, CDR1 is SQVTM, CDR2 ANQGSEA. V was clipped by 2 bases and J by 5 bases, with 7 bases between them. This CDR3 is 11 amino acids long.

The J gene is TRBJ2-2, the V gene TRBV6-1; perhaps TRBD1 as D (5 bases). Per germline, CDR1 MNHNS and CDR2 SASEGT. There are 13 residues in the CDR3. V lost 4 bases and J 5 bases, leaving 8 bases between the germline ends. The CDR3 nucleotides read TGTGCCAGCAGTGCCAGGGTTACCGGGGAGCTGTTTTTT. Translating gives CASSARVTGELFF.

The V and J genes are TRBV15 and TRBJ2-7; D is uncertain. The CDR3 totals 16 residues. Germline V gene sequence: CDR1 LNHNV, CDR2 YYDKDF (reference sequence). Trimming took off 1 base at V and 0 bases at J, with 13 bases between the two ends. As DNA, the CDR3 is TGTGCCACCAGCAGAGGAACATATTCTAGCTCCTACGAGCAGTACTTC. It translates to CATSRGTYSSSYEQYF. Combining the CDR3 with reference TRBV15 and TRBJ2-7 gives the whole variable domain DAMVIQNPRYQVTQFGKPVTLSCSQTLNHNVMYWYQQKSSQAPKLLFHYYDKDFNNEADTPDNFQSRRPNTSFCFLDIRSPGLGDTAMYLCATSRGTYSSSYEQYFGPGTRLTVT.

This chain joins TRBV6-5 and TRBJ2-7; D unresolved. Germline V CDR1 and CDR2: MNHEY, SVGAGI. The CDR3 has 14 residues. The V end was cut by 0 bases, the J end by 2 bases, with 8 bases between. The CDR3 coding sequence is TGTGCCAGCAGTTACTCGGCAGCTACCTACGAGCAGTACTTC. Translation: CASSYSAATYEQYF.

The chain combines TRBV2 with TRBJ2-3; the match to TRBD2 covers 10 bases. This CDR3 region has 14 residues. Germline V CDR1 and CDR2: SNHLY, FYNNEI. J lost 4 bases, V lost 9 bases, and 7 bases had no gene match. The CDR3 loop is CARAPSGSSDTQYF. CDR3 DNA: TGTGCCAGGGCGCCTAGCGGGAGCTCAGATACGCAGTATTTT.

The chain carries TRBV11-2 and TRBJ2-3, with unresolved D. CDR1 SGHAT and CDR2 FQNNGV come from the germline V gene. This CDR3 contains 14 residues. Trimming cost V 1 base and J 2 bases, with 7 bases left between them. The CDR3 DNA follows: TGTGCCAGCAGCTTAGGTGACTTCACAGATACGCAGTATTTT. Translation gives CASSLGDFTDTQYF.

Here the CDR3 DNA reads TGTGCCAGCAGCGTAGGGGCTCTAGCGGGAGCCGCCTACGAGCAGTACTTC. It translates to CASSVGALAGAAYEQYF. V is TRBV9 and J is TRBJ2-7; 10 bases fit TRBD2. The CDR3 totals 17 residues. CDR1 and CDR2 from the germline V gene are SGDLS and YYNGEE. The V and J ends lost 0 bases and 2 bases, in that order; junction bases with no gene match: 8. Combining the CDR3 with reference TRBV9 and TRBJ2-7 gives the whole variable domain DSGVTQTPKHLITATGQRVTLRCSPRSGDLSVYWYQQSLDQGLQFLIQYYNGEERAKGNILERFSAQQFPDLHSELNLSSLELGDSALYFCASSVGALAGAAYEQYFGPGTRLTVT.

CDR3 in DNA: TGTGCCAGCAGCTCCTACTACGAGCAGTACTTC. Encoded protein: CASSSYYEQYF. The chain couples TRBV7-8 to TRBJ2-7; D remains ambiguous. V lost 4 bases and J lost 3, with 4 bases in between. The CDR3 runs 11 residues. Germline CDR1 and CDR2: SGHVS and FQNEAQ. Looking up the rest from reference TRBV7-8 and TRBJ2-7 gives the full variable domain: GAGVSQSPRYKVAKRGQDVALRCDPISGHVSLFWYQQALGQGPEFLTYFQNEAQLDKSGLPSDRFFAERPEGSVSTLKIQRTQQEDSAVYLCASSSYYEQYFGPGTRLTVT.

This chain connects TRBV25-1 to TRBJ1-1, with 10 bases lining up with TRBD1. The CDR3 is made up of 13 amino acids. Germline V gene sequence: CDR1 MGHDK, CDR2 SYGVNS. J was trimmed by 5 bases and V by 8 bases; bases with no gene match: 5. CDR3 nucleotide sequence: TGTGCCAGCTGCGGGACAGGGGTAACTGAAGCTTTCTTT. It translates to CASCGTGVTEAFF. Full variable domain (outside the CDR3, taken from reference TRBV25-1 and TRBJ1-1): EADIYQTPRYLVIGTGKKITLECSQTMGHDKMYWYQQDPGMELHLIHYSYGVNSTEKGDLSSESTVSRIRTEHFPLTLESARPSHTSQYLCASCGTGVTEAFFGQGTRLTVV.

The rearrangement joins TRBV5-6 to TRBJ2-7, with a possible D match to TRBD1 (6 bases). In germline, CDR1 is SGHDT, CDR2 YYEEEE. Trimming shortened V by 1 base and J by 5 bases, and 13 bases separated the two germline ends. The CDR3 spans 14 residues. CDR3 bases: TGTGCCAGCAGCTTGACAGGGATTTGGGACGAGCAGTACTTC. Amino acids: CASSLTGIWDEQYF. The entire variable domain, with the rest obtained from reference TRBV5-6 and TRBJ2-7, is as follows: DAGVTQSPTHLIKTRGQQVTLRCSPKSGHDTVSWYQQALGQGPQFIFQYYEEEERQRGNFPDRFSGHQFPNYSSELNVNALLLGDSALYLCASSLTGIWDEQYFGPGTRLTVT.

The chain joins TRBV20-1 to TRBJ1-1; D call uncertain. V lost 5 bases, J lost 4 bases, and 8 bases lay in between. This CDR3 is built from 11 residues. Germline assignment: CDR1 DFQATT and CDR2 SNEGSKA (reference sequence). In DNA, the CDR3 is TGCAGTGCTCCCTCGGGCACTGAAGCTTTCTTT. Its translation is CSAPSGTEAFF.

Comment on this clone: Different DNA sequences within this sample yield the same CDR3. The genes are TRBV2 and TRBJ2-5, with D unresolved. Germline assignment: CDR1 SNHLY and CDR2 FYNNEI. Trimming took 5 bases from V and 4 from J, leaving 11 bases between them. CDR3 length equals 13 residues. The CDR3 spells CASSNRGRETQYF. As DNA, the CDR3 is TGTGCCAGCAGTAACAGAGGAAGAGAGACCCAGTACTTC. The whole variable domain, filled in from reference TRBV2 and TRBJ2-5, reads EPEVTQTPSHQVTQMGQEVILRCVPISNHLYFYWYRQILGQKVEFLVSFYNNEISEKSEIFDDQFSVERPDGSNFTLKIRSTKLEDSAMYFCASSNRGRETQYFGPGTRLLVL.

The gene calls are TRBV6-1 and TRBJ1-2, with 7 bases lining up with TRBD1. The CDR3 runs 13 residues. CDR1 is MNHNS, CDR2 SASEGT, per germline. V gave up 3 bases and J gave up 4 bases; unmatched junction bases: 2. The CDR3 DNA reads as TGTGCCAGCAGTGAGGACAGGACCTATGGCTACACCTTC. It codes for CASSEDRTYGYTF.

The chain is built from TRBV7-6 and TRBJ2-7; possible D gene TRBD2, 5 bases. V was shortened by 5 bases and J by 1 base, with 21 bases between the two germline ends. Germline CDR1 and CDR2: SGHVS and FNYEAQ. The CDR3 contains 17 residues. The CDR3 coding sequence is TGTGCCAGCAGCCGCGATTGGGGAGAGTCGCAATCCTACGAGCAGTACTTC. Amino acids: CASSRDWGESQSYEQYF.

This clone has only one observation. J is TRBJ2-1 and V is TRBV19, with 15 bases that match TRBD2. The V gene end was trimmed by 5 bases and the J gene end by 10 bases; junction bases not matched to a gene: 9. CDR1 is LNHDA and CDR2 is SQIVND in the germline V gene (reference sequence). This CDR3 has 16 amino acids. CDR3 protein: CASSGLAGGPFTEQFF. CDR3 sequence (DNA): TGTGCCAGTAGTGGACTAGCGGGAGGGCCTTTCACGGAGCAGTTCTTC. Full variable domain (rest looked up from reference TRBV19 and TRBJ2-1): DGGITQSPKYLFRKEGQNVTLSCEQNLNHDAMYWYRQDPGQGLRLIYYSQIVNDFQKGDIAEGYSVSREKKESFPLTVTSAQKNPTAFYLCASSGLAGGPFTEQFFGPGTRLTVL.

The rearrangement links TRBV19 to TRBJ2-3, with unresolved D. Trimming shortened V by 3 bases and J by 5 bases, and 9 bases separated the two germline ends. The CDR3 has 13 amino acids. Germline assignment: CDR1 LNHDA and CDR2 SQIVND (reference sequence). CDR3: CASSMGFIDTQYF. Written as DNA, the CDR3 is TGTGCCAGTAGTATGGGCTTTATAGATACGCAGTATTTT.